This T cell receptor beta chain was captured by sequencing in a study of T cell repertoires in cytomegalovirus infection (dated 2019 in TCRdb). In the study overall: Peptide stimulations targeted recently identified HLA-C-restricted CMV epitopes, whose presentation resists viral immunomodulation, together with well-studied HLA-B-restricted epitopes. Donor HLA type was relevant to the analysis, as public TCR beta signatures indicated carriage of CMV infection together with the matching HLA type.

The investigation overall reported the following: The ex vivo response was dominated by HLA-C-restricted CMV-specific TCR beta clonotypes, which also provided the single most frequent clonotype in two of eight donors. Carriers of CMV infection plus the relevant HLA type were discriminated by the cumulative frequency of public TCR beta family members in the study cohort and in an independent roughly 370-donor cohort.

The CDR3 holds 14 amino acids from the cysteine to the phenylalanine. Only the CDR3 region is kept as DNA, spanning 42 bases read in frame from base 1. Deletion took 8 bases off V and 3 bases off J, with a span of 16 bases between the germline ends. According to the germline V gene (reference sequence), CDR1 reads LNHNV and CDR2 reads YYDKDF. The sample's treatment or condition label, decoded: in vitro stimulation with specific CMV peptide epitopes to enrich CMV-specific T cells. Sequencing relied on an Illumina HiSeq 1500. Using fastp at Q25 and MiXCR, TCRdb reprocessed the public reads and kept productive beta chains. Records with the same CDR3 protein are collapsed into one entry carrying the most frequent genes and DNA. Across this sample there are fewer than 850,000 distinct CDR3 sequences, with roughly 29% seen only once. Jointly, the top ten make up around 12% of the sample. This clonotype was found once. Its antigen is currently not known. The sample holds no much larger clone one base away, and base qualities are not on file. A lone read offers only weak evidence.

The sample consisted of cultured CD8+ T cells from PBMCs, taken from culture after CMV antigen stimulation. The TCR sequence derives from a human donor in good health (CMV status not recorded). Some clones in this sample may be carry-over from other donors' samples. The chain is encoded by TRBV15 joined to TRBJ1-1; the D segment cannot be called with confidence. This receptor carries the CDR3 CATSKRAEYTEAFF. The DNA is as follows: TGTGCCACCTCGAAAAGGGCGGAATACACTGAAGCTTTCTTT. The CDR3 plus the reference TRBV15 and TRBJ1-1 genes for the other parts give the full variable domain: DAMVIQNPRYQVTQFGKPVTLSCSQTLNHNVMYWYQQKSSQAPKLLFHYYDKDFNNEADTPDNFQSRRPNTSFCFLDIRSPGLGDTAMYLCATSKRAEYTEAFFGQGTRLTVV.